These T cell receptor beta chains were read from a single sample in a study of cytomegalovirus exposure and HLA in healthy donors. Sequenced by immunoSEQ multiplex PCR; TCRdb stores in-frame clones only, minus some. Of about 200,000 clones listed, 75% to 85% are singletons. What was sequenced was PBMCs. The receptors here all came from a girl aged 5 to 17 in good health and CMV-seropositive. Each CDR3 is given with its conserved first and last residue. Fields, in order: CDR3 length, clone size, V gene, J gene, D gene, CDR3 DNA, CDR3 protein. The D gene is left open where the match is weak. A clone size is listed for some rows: how often the clone was seen (once, few, many), or a class if it is expanded.

17	-	TRBV9	TRBJ2-5	-	TGTGCCAGCAGCGAGGGGGAGGCAGGGGGAATTCAAGAGACCCAGTACTTC	CASSEGEAGGIQETQYF
16	-	TRBV5-5	TRBJ2-2	-	TGTGCCAGCAGCTATGAGGCCGGAACTAACACCGGGGAGCTGTTTTTT	CASSYEAGTNTGELFF
11	-	TRBV19	TRBJ2-1	TRBD2	TGTGCCAGTAAGACTAGCGTTGAGCAGTTCTTC	CASKTSVEQFF
15	-	TRBV30	TRBJ1-2	-	TGTGCCTGGAGTGTACAGGGAAGGTCGTTCTATGGCTACACCTTC	CAWSVQGRSFYGYTF
14	-	TRBV7-2	TRBJ2-7	TRBD1	TGTGCCAGCAGCCCCGAACAGGGGGCCCACGAGCAGTACTTC	CASSPEQGAHEQYF
16	-	TRBV7-2	TRBJ1-1	TRBD1	TGTGCCAGCAGGGGTCCGGGACAGGGGATGAACACTGAAGCTTTCTTT	CASRGPGQGMNTEAFF
15	-	TRBV29-1	TRBJ2-3	TRBD2	TGCAGCGTCAGAGGAGGGGACTACGGCACAGATACGCAGTATTTT	CSVRGGDYGTDTQYF
15	once	TRBV10-3	TRBJ1-1	-	TGTGCCATCGATGGGACGGGAGGGGGAGTGTCTGAAGCTTTCTTT	CAIDGTGGGVSEAFF
15	once	TRBV13	TRBJ1-1	TRBD1	TGTGCCAGCAGCTTCTCCGGACAGGGGAACACTGAAGCTTTCTTT	CASSFSGQGNTEAFF
11	once	TRBV20-1	TRBJ2-7	-	TGCAGTGCTGAGATTACAGACGAGCAGTACTTC	CSAEITDEQYF
15	-	TRBV18	TRBJ1-2	-	TGTGCCAGCTCCCCGAGCGGATCCTCTAACTATGGCTACACCTTC	CASSPSGSSNYGYTF
15	-	TRBV7-9	TRBJ1-1	-	TGTGCCAGCAGCTTAGAGGGTACAGGGACCACTGAAGCTTTCTTT	CASSLEGTGTTEAFF
15	-	TRBV27	TRBJ1-1	-	TGTGCCAGCAGTTTATTTGGCGAAATGAGGACTGAAGCTTTCTTT	CASSLFGEMRTEAFF
11	-	TRBV7-2	TRBJ1-4	-	TGTGCCAGCAGCCTACAGGGAAAACTGTTTTTT	CASSLQGKLFF
15	few	TRBV7-9	TRBJ2-1	TRBD2	TGTGCCAGCAGCCTTGGGACTAGCTCCTACAATGAGCAGTTCTTC	CASSLGTSSYNEQFF
16	-	TRBV2	TRBJ1-3	TRBD1	TGTGCCAGCAGACGGGACAGGGAGCCTCCTGGAAACACCATATATTTT	CASRRDREPPGNTIYF
16	-	TRBV4-2	TRBJ1-1	TRBD1	TGTGCCAGCAGCCAAGCCGGGACAGGGTGGGACACTGAAGCTTTCTTT	CASSQAGTGWDTEAFF
13	-	TRBV30	TRBJ1-3	-	TGTGCCCTAAACAGGGCCTCTGGAAACACCATATATTTT	CALNRASGNTIYF
16	-	TRBV11-3	TRBJ2-5	-	TGTGCCAGCAGCCCCGGTGGTAGCGGACCTCAAGAGACCCAGTACTTC	CASSPGGSGPQETQYF
17	-	TRBV5-1	TRBJ2-2	TRBD2	TGCGCCAGCAGCTTGGATGGCGGGGGGTCCTACACCGGGGAGCTGTTTTTT	CASSLDGGGSYTGELFF
13	-	TRBV2	TRBJ1-6	-	TGTGCCAGCCAGTCAGGGGTCCATTCACCCCTCCACTTT	CASQSGVHSPLHF
12	few	TRBV4-1	TRBJ2-7	TRBD2	TGCGCCAGCAGCCAATCGGGGGGCGAGCAGTACTTC	CASSQSGGEQYF
14	-	TRBV6-1	TRBJ1-1	-	TGTGCCAGCAGTCTTCGGACTGGGAACACTGAAGCTTTCTTT	CASSLRTGNTEAFF
12	-	TRBV7-8	TRBJ1-2	-	TGTGCCAGCAGCGACCACAGGGATGGCTACACCTTC	CASSDHRDGYTF
14	-	TRBV5-5	TRBJ2-7	-	TGTGCCAGCAGCCCGGATGGGGGCCTGCTTGAGCAGTACTTC	CASSPDGGLLEQYF
14	-	TRBV15	TRBJ2-5	-	TGTGCCACCAGCAGAATACAGGGTGCGGAGACCCAGTACTTC	CATSRIQGAETQYF
11	-	TRBV6-5	TRBJ1-2	-	TGTGCCAGCAGCTCCCTGGAGGGCTACACCTTC	CASSSLEGYTF
14	-	TRBV7-2	TRBJ2-1	TRBD2	TGTGCCAGCAGCCACGGGGGGGGGCACAATGAGCAGTTCTTC	CASSHGGGHNEQFF
11	-	TRBV19	TRBJ2-1	-	TGTGCCAGTAGTATAGGGACTGCCCAGTTCTTC	CASSIGTAQFF
15	-	TRBV18	TRBJ2-7	TRBD1	TGTGCCAGCTCACCGACAGGGGGCCCTATGTACGAGCAGTACTTC	CASSPTGGPMYEQYF
14	-	TRBV10-3	TRBJ1-2	-	TGTGCCATCAGTGATGGGACCAGGGGCTATGGCTACACCTTC	CAISDGTRGYGYTF
13	few	TRBV14	TRBJ2-7	TRBD2	TGTGCCAGCAGGGCGGGGGGAGTCTACGAGCAGTACTTC	CASRAGGVYEQYF
13	-	TRBV19	TRBJ1-5	-	TGTGCCAGTAGCCCAGGGGTCGGACAGCCCCAGCATTTT	CASSPGVGQPQHF
11	-	TRBV7-2	TRBJ1-3	TRBD1	TGTGCCAGCAGCCAGGGGGGCACCATATATTTT	CASSQGGTIYF
12	-	TRBV10-2	TRBJ2-7	-	TGCGCCAGCAGTGATTCCCTCTACGAGCAGTACTTC	CASSDSLYEQYF
17	once	TRBV30	TRBJ1-2	TRBD1	TGTGCCTGGAGGGTAAATTGGACAGGGGGTACTAACTATGGCTACACCTTC	CAWRVNWTGGTNYGYTF
14	-	TRBV7-9	TRBJ2-4	-	TGTGCCACATCATCGAGGGTGGCCAAAAACATTCAGTACTTC	CATSSRVAKNIQYF
19	-	TRBV5-1	TRBJ1-6	TRBD1	TGCGCCAGCAGCTTGGGGACAGGACAACGAAGCTCCTATAATTCACCCCTCCACTTT	CASSLGTGQRSSYNSPLHF
12	-	TRBV4-3	TRBJ2-1	-	TGCGCCAGTTCTCGGGTTTCCAATGAGCAGTTCTTC	CASSRVSNEQFF